The 5 T cell receptor beta chains given below trace back to one sample, sequenced in a study of brain metastases from non-small cell lung cancer. Produced via immunoSEQ multiplex PCR; TCRdb's table is partial and in-frame only. The data show 1,200 or so clones, about 85% seen once. Sequencing input: tissue from a brain metastasis. The origin of the receptors is a donor at least 40 years old with non-small cell lung cancer.

Concerning this clone: Other nucleotide sequences in the sample specify the same CDR3. The chain has TRBV5-1 and TRBJ2-3, with 7 positions matching TRBD1. V shed 5 bases, J shed 2 bases, and the junction held 8 bases outside the gene matches. CDR3 size: 15 residues. CDR1 and CDR2 (germline): SGHRS, YFSETQ. The CDR3 nucleotides read TGCGCCAGCAGTTCGGACAGGTTGACCACAGATACGCAGTATTTT. This gives the protein CASSSDRLTTDTQYF. Variable domain in full (rest from reference TRBV5-1 and TRBJ2-3): KAGVTQTPRYLIKTRGQQVTLSCSPISGHRSVSWYQQTPGQGLQFLFEYFSETQRNKGNFPGRFSGRQFSNSRSEMNVSTLELGDSALYLCASSSDRLTTDTQYFGPGTRLTVL.

This clone was seen a single time. V and J are TRBV27 and TRBJ2-5; perhaps TRBD2 as D (5 bases). Germline V gives CDR1 MNHEY, CDR2 SMNVEV (reference sequence). The CDR3 contains 14 residues. V was cut by 6 bases and J by 1 base, with 12 bases left in between. This CDR3 is CASSPDYTQETQYF. The CDR3, as DNA: TGTGCCAGCAGCCCCGACTACACCCAAGAGACCCAGTACTTC.

The V and J genes are TRBV29-1 and TRBJ1-1, with D hard to call. The germline V and J ends were trimmed by 1 base and 4 bases, with 19 bases remaining between them. This CDR3 region has 16 residues. Germline loops: CDR1 SQVTM, CDR2 ANQGSEA. The CDR3: CSVEGAGETRVTEAFF. CDR3 DNA: TGCAGCGTTGAAGGAGCGGGAGAAACAAGGGTCACTGAAGCTTTCTTT.

The gene calls are TRBV19 and TRBJ1-5, with 9 bases matching TRBD1. Trimming took 8 bases from V and 8 from J; bases not matched to a gene: 13. This CDR3 has 15 residues. Germline V CDR1 and CDR2: LNHDA, SQIVND (reference sequence). For the CDR3, the DNA is TGTGCCAGTTCCCCCCCGGACAGGGGAGGAAAGCCCCAGCATTTT. Its translation: CASSPPDRGGKPQHF.

This clone was seen a handful of times. The rearrangement uses TRBV30 and TRBJ2-3, with TRBD2 matching 7 bases. Trimming cost V 0 bases and J 6 bases; bases outside gene matches: 9. The germline gives CDR1 GTSNPN, CDR2 SVGIG (reference sequence). CDR3 size: 15 residues. The CDR3: CAWSVFAGAGDTQYF. In DNA form, the CDR3 reads TGTGCCTGGAGTGTATTTGCGGGAGCTGGCGATACGCAGTATTTT.